This TCR beta chain was identified during a study of blood T cell repertoires in COVID-19. Turning to the study itself: The United States, Italy and Spain supplied acute and convalescent COVID-19 samples. PBMCs, B-cell-depleted T cells, or T cells were the source of the cDNA or gDNA that made up the material.

Original processing notes: Amplified reference gene primers provided the basis for estimating nucleated cell counts. Generated by immunoSEQ multiplex PCR, the TCRdb table keeps only in-frame clones and is missing some. That table supplies the V and J calls and clone size; D and trimming were determined from the DNA. The sample holds some 87,000 clones, roughly 79% seen once. The receptor was derived from a human donor in a cohort sampled during active COVID-19. Sequences were obtained from peripheral blood.

CDR3 DNA sequence: TGTGCCAGCAGAAAAGGACAGGGGTCCTACAATGAGCAGTTCTTC. As protein: CASRKGQGSYNEQFF. This rearrangement joins TRBV5-5 to TRBJ2-1, with 9 bases fitting TRBD1. CDR1 is SGHKS, CDR2 YYEKEE, per germline (reference sequence). The CDR3 extends over 15 amino acids. With V trimmed by 5 bases and J by 1 base, 4 bases remained unmatched.